This T cell receptor (beta chain) was sequenced during a study of blood T cell repertoires in COVID-19 (dated by TCRdb to 2020 to 2022). About the full investigation: Samples from collaborators originated in the United States, Italy and Spain and spanned both the acute and convalescent phases of COVID-19. Where available, HLA class I and class II types were obtained from metadata supplied by the sample provider rather than from assay-based typing. Samples were obtained from the ongoing ImmuneRACE study (first 160 participants) and from 1,000 to 1,500 subjects provided by 6 global collaborators. Sample metadata almost always included a de-identified subject ID, COVID-19 status, age in years and sex. The prospective study material was composed of cDNA or gDNA derived from T cells, B-cell-depleted T cells, or PBMCs. Subjects who had been exposed to COVID-19, were actively infected with it, or had recovered from it provided the deeply sampled blood TCRbeta repertoires that made up the dataset. The repertoires were made available in a free public database intended to serve as a resource for research on the immune response to SARS-CoV-2. The paper as a whole reports these results and caveats: How much clinical and demographic metadata was included differed by source and by participant, and the metadata was provided uncurated.

In the prospective study, participants were about 18 to 90 years old, resided in under 30 geographic areas of the United States, and were enrolled through a virtual design. Cohort assignment in the prospective study relied on participant-reported clinical history from a screening survey and a study questionnaire. ImmuneRACE Cohort 3 recovered participants were defined by two consecutive negative NP/OP PCR tests, healthcare professional clearance, or symptom resolution. In the prospective study, mobile phlebotomists collected whole blood, serum and a nasopharyngeal or oropharyngeal swab from each participant. Participants in the prospective study had the option to provide additional blood draws and questionnaires over a 2-month period. Prospective study blood samples were shipped either frozen or at room temperature before DNA extraction. The immunoSEQ Assay, a bias-controlled multiplex PCR, was used to amplify TCRbeta CDR3 regions from genomic DNA. On the authors' methods: Within the assay, amplification of reference gene primers was used to estimate how many nucleated cells each sample contained. To quantify the absolute abundance of each unique TCRbeta CDR3 rearrangement, sequence reads were collapsed and filtered. For each sample, productive Simpson clonality was calculated as the square root of Simpson's diversity index across productive rearrangements. As stored in TCRdb, this immuneACCESS dataset retains in-frame rearrangements with V and J assigned. A fraction of the clones does not appear; measured against another copy, unresolved V genes explain less than half of the discrepancy, and the remainder lacks a known reason. V and J calls and clone size are given by that table; D and trimming were obtained from the DNA. The sample table records about 200,000 clones; around 92% of these occur just once. Jointly, the top ten make up about 8.1% of the sample.

After removal of 5 bases from V and 5 bases from J, the junction retains 17 bases not matched to a gene. The germline V gene sets CDR1 to SGHVS and CDR2 to FQNEAQ. The CDR3, from cysteine to phenylalanine, totals 17 residues. Only the CDR3 part of the read is kept: 51 bases, read in frame from the first base. Regarding this clone: The antigen it recognizes is unknown. The input lacks base qualities; no much larger clone sits a single base away.

This TCR was recovered from a young woman who had recovered from COVID-19. This sequence uses TRBV7-8 and TRBJ2-7; 8 junctional bases match TRBD2. The sequencing sample was made of PBMCs or T cells enriched from blood (not recorded which). The sequenced DNA: TGTGCCAGCAGCCCCTCAGTCCCGGGGGGGATCAGAGACGAGCAGTACTTC. The resulting protein is CASSPSVPGGIRDEQYF.